This entry concerns a single TCR beta chain. What it binds is unknown. This sample was taken from a study of radiation and T cells in renal cell carcinoma. Broader study findings: Compared with controls, irradiated tumors showed greater TCR clonality.

Documented treatment: 15 Gy SBRT to primary tumor, nephrectomy 4 weeks later. Assay used: immunoSEQ multiplex PCR; TCRdb lists only in-frame clones, some missing. The repertoire holds 18,000 or so clones, about 50% seen once, with about an eighth in the top ten. The specimen was tumor tissue, collected from a patient whose treatment included radiotherapy and nephrectomy. The sequence was collected from a man between 50 and 59 years old with renal cell carcinoma.

CDR3: CASRLAGGLNEQYF. The CDR3, as DNA: TGTGCCAGCCGGCTGGCGGGAGGGCTAAACGAGCAGTACTTC. The chain employs TRBV6-1 and TRBJ2-7, with 9 nucleotides matching TRBD2. The CDR3 is made up of 14 amino acids. V was pared by 8 bases and J by 5 bases, with 10 bases of the junction left unmatched. Germline CDR1 is MNHNS and CDR2 is SASEGT.